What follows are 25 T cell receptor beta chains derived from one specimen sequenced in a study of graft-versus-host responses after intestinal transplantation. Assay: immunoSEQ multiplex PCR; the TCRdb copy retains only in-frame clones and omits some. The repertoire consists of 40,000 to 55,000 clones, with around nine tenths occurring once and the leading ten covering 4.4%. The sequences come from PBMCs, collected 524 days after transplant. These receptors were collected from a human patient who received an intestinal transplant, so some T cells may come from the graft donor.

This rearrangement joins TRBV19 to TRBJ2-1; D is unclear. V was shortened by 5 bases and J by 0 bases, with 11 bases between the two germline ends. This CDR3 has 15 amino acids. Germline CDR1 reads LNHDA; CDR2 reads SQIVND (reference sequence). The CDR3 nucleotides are TGTGCCAGTAGTCCCGACCCCATCTCCTACAATGAGCAGTTCTTC. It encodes CASSPDPISYNEQFF.

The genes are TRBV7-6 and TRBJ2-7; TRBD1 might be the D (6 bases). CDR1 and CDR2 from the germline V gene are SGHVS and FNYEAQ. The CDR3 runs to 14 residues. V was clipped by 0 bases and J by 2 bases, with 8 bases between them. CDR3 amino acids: CASSLAEGAYEQYF. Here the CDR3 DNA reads TGTGCCAGCAGCTTAGCCGAGGGGGCCTACGAGCAGTACTTC. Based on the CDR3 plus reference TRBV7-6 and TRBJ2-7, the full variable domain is GAGVSQSPRYKVTKRGQDVALRCDPISGHVSLYWYRQALGQGPEFLTYFNYEAQQDKSGLPNDRFSAERPEGSISTLTIQRTEQRDSAMYRCASSLAEGAYEQYFGPGTRLTVT.

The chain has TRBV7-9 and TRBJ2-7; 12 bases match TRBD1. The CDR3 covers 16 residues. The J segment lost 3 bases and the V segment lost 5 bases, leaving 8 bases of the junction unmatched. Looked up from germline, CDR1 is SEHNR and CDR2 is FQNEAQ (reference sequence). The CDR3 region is CASSPGTGGSLYEQYF. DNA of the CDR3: TGTGCCAGCAGCCCGGGGACAGGGGGCTCTCTCTACGAGCAGTACTTC.

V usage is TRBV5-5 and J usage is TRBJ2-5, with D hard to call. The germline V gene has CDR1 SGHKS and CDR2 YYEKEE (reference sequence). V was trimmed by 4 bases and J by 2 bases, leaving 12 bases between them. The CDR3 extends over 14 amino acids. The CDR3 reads CASSINGQQETQYF. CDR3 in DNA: TGTGCCAGCAGCATTAATGGGCAGCAAGAGACCCAGTACTTC.

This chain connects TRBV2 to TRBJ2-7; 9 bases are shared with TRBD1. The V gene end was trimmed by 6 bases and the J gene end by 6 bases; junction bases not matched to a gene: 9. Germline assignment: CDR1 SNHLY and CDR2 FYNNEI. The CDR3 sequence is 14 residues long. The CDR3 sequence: CASSQQGAKGEQYF. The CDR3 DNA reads TGTGCCAGCAGCCAACAGGGGGCCAAGGGCGAGCAGTACTTC.

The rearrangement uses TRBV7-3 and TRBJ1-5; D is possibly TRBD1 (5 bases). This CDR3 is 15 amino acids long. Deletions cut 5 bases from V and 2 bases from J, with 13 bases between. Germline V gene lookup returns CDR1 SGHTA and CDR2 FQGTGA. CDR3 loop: CASSRRADRNQPQHF. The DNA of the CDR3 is TGTGCCAGCAGCCGCAGGGCAGATCGCAATCAGCCCCAGCATTTT.

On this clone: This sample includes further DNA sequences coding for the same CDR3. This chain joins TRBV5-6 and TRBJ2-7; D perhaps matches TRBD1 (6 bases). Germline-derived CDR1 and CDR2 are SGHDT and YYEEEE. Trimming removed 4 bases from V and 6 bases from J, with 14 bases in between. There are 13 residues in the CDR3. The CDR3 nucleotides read TGTGCCAGCAGCAAGGGACAAGAGGTCGAGCAGTACTTC. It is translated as CASSKGQEVEQYF.

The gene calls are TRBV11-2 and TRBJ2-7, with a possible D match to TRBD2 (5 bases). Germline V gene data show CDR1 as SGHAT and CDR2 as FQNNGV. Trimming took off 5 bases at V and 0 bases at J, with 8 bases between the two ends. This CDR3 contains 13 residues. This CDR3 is CASSRESSYEQYF. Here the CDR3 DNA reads TGTGCCAGCAGCCGGGAAAGCTCCTACGAGCAGTACTTC.

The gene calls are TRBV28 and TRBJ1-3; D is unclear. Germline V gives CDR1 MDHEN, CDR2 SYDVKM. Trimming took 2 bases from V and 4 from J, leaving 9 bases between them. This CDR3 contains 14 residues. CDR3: CASSLIGFGNTIYF. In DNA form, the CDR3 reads TGTGCCAGCAGTTTAATTGGCTTCGGAAACACCATATATTTT.

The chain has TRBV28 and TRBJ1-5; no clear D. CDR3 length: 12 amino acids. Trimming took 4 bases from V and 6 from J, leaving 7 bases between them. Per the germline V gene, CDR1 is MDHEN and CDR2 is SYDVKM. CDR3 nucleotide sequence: TGTGCCAGCAGTTCCGAGGGTCAGCCCCAGCATTTT. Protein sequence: CASSSEGQPQHF.

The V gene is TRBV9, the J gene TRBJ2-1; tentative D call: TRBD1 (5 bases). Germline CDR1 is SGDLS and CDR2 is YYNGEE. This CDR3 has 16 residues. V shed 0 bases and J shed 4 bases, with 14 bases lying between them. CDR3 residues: CASSVETGPPYNEQFF. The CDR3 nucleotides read TGTGCCAGCAGCGTAGAAACAGGACCCCCTTACAATGAGCAGTTCTTC.

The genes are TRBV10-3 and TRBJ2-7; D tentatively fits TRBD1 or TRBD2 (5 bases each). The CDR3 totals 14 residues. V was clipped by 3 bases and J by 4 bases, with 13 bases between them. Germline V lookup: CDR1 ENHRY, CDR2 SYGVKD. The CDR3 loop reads CAISEGDLTYEQYF. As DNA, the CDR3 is TGTGCCATCAGTGAAGGGGACCTAACGTACGAGCAGTACTTC.

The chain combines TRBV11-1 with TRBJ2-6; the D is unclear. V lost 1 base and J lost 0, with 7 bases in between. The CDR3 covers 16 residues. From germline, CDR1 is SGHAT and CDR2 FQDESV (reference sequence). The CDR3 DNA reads TGTGCCAGCAGCTTAGACAGCCGCTCTGGGGCCAACGTCCTGACTTTC. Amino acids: CASSLDSRSGANVLTF.

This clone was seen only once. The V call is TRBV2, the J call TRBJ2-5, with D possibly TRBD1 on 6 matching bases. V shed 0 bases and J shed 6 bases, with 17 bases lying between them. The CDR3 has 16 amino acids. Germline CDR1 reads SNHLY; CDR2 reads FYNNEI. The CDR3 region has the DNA TGTGCCAGCAGTGAAGCGCCGACAGGCCCGAGGAAGACCCAGTACTTC. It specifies CASSEAPTGPRKTQYF.

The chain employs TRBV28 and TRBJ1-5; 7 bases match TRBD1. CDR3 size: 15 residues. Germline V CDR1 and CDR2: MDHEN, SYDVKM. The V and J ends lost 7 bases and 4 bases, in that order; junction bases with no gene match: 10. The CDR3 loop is CASKSPGQPNQPQHF. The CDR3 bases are TGTGCCAGCAAAAGCCCGGGACAGCCTAATCAGCCCCAGCATTTT.

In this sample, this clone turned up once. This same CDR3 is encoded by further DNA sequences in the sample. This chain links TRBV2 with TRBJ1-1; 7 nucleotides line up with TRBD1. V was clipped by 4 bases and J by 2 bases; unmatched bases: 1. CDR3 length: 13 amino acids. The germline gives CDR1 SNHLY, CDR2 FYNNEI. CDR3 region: CASSGQGNTEAFF. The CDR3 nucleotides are TGTGCCAGCAGTGGACAGGGAAACACTGAAGCTTTCTTT.

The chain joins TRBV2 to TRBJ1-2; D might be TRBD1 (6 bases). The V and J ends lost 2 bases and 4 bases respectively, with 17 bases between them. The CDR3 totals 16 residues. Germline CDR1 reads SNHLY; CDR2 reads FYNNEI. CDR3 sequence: CASSERGAAPFYGYTF. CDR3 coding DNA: TGTGCCAGCAGTGAACGGGGGGCGGCCCCCTTCTATGGCTACACCTTC.

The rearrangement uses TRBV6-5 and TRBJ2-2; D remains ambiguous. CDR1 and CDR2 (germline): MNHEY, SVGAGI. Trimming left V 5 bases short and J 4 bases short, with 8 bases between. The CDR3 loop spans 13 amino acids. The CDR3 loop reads CASSRTATGELFF. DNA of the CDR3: TGTGCCAGCAGTCGGACCGCCACCGGGGAGCTGTTTTTT.

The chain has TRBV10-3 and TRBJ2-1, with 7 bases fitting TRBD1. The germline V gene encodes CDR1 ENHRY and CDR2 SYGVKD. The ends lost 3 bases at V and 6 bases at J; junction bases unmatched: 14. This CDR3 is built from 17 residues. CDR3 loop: CAISEGPTGLKGNEQFF. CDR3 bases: TGTGCCATCAGTGAAGGTCCGACAGGGTTGAAGGGCAATGAGCAGTTCTTC.

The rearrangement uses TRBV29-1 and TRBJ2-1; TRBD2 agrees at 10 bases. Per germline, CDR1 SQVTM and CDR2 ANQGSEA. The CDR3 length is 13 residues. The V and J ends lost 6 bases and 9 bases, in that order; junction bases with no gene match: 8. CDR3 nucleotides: TGCAGCGTCGGGCTAGCGGGAGATGTTGAGCAGTTCTTC. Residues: CSVGLAGDVEQFF.

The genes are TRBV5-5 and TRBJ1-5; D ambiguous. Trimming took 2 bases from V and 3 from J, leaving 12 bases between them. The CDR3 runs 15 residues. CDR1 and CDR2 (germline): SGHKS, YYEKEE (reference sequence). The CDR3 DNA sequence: TGTGCCAGCAGCTTCCAGGACGGGCACAATCAGCCCCAGCATTTT. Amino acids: CASSFQDGHNQPQHF.

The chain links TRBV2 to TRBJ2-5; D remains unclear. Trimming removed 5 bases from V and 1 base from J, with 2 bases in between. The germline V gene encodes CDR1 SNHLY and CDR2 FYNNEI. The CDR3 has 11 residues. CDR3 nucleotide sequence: TGTGCCAGCAGTTTCCAAGAGACCCAGTACTTC. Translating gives CASSFQETQYF.

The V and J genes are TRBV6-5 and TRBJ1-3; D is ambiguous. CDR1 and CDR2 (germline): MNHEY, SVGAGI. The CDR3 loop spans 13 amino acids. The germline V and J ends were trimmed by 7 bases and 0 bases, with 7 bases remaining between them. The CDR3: CASTGPSGNTIYF. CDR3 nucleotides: TGTGCCAGCACAGGACCCTCTGGAAACACCATATATTTT.

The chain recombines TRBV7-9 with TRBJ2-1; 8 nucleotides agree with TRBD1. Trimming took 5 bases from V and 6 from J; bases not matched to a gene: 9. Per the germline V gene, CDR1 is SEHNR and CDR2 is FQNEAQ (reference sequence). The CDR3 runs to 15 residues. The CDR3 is CASSARGRRVNEQFF. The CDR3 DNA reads TGTGCCAGCAGCGCCAGGGGGCGGAGGGTCAATGAGCAGTTCTTC.

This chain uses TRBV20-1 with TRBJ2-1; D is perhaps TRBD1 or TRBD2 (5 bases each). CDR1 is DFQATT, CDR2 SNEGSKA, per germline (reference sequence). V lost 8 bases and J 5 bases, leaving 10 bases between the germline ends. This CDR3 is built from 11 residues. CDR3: CSWDPNNEQFF. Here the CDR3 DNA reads TGCAGTTGGGACCCTAACAATGAGCAGTTCTTC.